Sequencing of this TCR beta chain was carried out in a study of OX40 agonist ivuxolimab in advanced cancers. For the study at large: Head and neck, renal cell, melanoma or hepatocellular carcinoma were the cancers that dose-escalation patients had. There were three patients with partial responses, one having hepatocellular carcinoma and two cutaneous melanoma. Study-wide results and limits: Patients who responded partially at 0.1-3.0 mg/kg showed clonal expansion ranking among the lowest.

There are 15 residues in the CDR3. Between the trimmed V and J ends, which lost 2 bases and 7 bases, there was a span of 17 bases. CDR1 and CDR2 from the germline V gene are MGHRA and YSYEKL. In the case of this clone: Its specificity is not known.

Patients were excluded for autoimmune disease history or systemic immunosuppression. The method was immunoSEQ multiplex PCR; TCRdb's version includes in-frame clones alone and lacks a portion of them. The sample shows fewer than 90,000 clones, under 95% of them seen only once. The input for sequencing was CD4+ or CD8+ T cells sorted from blood, taken in a trial of the OX40 agonist ivuxolimab. The chain carries TRBV4-1 and TRBJ2-5; D is ambiguous. The TCR was taken from an adult with an advanced solid tumor such as melanoma, head and neck, liver or kidney cancer. The CDR3 nucleotides read TGCGCCAGCAGCCAACAAGCGACTGGGCTGGGGACCCAGTACTTC. It codes for CASSQQATGLGTQYF.